This T cell receptor (beta chain) was obtained from a study of T cells after posttransplantation cyclophosphamide. Study-wide results and caveats: After PTCy, TRB diversity resembled that of CNI/methotrexate controls. TRB overlap between skin or GI tissue T cells and blood was limited. Donor-recipient repertoire similarity was low at 1-2 months, rising over year one.

The V gene's germline CDR1 is GTSNPN and CDR2 SVGIG (reference sequence). This CDR3 has 16 amino acids. V lost 4 bases and J lost 3; bases outside the gene matches: 11. Assay used: immunoSEQ multiplex PCR; TCRdb lists only in-frame clones, some missing. The sample shows some 5,500 clones, none of them appearing just once. A marrow graft followed busulfan-fludarabine conditioning, with cyclophosphamide on days +3 and +4. This clone was counted many times. Its matching antigen is unknown. The V call is TRBV30, the J call TRBJ1-3; 8 positions match TRBD1. The starting material was PBMCs, obtained after allogeneic stem cell transplant with posttransplant cyclophosphamide. The TCR was taken from a male patient aged 60 to 75 who received an allogeneic stem cell transplant from a related donor, was CMV-positive, and had no GVHD. Some of the T cells might come from the graft donor. DNA for the CDR3: TGTGCCTGGACCCAAACCCTCGACAGGGGTGGAAACACCATATATTTT. Its translation: CAWTQTLDRGGNTIYF.